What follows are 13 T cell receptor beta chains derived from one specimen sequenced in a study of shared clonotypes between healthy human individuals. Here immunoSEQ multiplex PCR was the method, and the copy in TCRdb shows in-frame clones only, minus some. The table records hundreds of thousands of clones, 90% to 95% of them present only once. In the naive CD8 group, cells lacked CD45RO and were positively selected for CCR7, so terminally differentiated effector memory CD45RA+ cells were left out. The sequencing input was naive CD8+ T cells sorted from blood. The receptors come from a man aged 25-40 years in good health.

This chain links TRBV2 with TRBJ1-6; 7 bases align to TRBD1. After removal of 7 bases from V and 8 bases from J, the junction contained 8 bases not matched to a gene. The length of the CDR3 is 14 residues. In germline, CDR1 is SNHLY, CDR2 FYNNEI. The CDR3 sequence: CASKRGHEDSPLHF. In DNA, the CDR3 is TGTGCCAGCAAAAGGGGGCATGAAGATTCACCCCTCCACTTT.

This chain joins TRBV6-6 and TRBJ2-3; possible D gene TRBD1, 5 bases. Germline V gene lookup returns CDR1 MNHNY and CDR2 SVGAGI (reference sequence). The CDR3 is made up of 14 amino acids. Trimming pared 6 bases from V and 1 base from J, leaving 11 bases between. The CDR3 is CASRTLTGTDTQYF. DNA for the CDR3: TGTGCCAGCAGGACCTTGACAGGCACAGATACGCAGTATTTT.

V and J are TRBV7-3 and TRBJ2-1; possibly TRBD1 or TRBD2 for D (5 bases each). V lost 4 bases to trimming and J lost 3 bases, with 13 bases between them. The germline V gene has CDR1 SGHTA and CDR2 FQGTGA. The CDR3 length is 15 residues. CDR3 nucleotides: TGTGCCAGCAGCTCGCACGGGGCCGACTACAATGAGCAGTTCTTC. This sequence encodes CASSSHGADYNEQFF.

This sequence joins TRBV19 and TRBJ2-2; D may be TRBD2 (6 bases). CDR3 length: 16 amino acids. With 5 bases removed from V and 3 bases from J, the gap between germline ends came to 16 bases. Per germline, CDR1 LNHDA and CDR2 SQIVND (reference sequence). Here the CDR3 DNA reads TGTGCCAGTAGTCCTTCGACGGACTATTACACCGGGGAGCTGTTTTTT. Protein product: CASSPSTDYYTGELFF.

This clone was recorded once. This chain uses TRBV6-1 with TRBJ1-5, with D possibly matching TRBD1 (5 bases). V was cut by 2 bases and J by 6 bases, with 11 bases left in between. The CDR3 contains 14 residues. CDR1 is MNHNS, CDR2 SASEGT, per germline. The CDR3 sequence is CASSEPGTGQPQHF. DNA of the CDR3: TGTGCCAGCAGTGAACCAGGGACCGGTCAGCCCCAGCATTTT.

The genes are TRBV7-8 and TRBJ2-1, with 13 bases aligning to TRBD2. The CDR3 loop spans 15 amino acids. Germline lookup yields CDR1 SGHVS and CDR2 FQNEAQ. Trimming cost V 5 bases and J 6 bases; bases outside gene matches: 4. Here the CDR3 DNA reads TGTGCCAGCAGCATACTAGCGGGAGGGCTCAATGAGCAGTTCTTC. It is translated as CASSILAGGLNEQFF. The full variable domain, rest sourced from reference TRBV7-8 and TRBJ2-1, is GAGVSQSPRYKVAKRGQDVALRCDPISGHVSLFWYQQALGQGPEFLTYFQNEAQLDKSGLPSDRFFAERPEGSVSTLKIQRTQQEDSAVYLCASSILAGGLNEQFFGPGTRLTVL.

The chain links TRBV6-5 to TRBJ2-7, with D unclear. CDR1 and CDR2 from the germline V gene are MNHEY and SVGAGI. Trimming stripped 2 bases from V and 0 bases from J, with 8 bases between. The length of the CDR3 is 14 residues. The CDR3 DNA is TGTGCCAGCAGTTACACACATAGCTCCTACGAGCAGTACTTC. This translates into CASSYTHSSYEQYF.

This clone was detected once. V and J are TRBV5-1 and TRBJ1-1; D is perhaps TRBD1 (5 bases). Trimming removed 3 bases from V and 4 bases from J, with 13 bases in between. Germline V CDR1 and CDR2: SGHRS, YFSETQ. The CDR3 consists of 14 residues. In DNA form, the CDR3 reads TGCGCCAGCAGCTGGGACGAGCGGGTCACTGAAGCTTTCTTT. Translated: CASSWDERVTEAFF.

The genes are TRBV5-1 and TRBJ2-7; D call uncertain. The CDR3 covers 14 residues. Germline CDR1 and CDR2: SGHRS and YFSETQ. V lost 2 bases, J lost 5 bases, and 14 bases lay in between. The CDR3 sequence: CASSLTSSGDEQYF. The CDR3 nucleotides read TGCGCCAGCAGCTTAACGAGCTCTGGTGACGAGCAGTACTTC.

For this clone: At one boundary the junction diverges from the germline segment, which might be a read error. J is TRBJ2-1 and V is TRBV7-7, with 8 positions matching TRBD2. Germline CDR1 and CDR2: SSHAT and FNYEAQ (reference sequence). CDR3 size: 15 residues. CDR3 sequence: CASSLSGSLFNEQFF. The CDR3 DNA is TGTGCTAGCAGCTTGAGCGGGAGTCTGTTCAATGAGCAGTTCTTC.

In DNA form, the CDR3 reads TGTGCCAGCAGTTTCGGCCTGGGGATGAGGGCAGATACGCAGTATTTT. Protein sequence: CASSFGLGMRADTQYF. V usage is TRBV28 and J usage is TRBJ2-3; maybe TRBD2 (5 bases). Germline CDR1 reads MDHEN; CDR2 reads SYDVKM. Trimming stripped 3 bases from V and 4 bases from J, with 17 bases between. CDR3 length: 16 amino acids.

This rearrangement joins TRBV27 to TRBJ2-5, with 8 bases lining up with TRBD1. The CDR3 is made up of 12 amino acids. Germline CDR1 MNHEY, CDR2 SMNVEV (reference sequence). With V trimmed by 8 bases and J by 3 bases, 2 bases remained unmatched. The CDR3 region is CASSTGEETQYF. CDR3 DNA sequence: TGTGCCAGCTCGACAGGGGAAGAGACCCAGTACTTC.

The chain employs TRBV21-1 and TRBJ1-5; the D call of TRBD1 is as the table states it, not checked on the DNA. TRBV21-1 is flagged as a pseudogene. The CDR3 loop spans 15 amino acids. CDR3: CASSNSEQGCQPQHF. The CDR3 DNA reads TGTGCCAGCAGCAATTCTGAGCAGGGGTGTCAGCCCCAGCATTTT.